The T cell receptor beta chain under discussion was sequenced for a study of T cells after yellow fever vaccination. This clonotype was seen a few times. What it binds is not known. Study-wide points: Though weaker, the secondary response peaked faster, on day 5 versus 15.

The CDR3 has 15 amino acids. CDR1 and CDR2 from the germline V gene are SGHKS and YYEKEE (reference sequence). V shed 2 bases and J 8 bases; nucleotides not matched to a gene: 4. Researchers made TCR cDNA using 5'RACE template switching, and this step added a universal primer site and UMIs. TCRdb used MiXCR to reprocess the 5' RACE reads, holding one entry per CDR3 protein. The sample lists fewer than 500,000 distinct CDR3 sequences, around 20% occurring once. The origin of this receptor is a man aged 18 to 30 who received the YFV17D yellow fever vaccine. The sample in question was PBMCs, obtained before the yellow fever booster vaccination. The rearrangement joins TRBV5-5 to TRBJ2-1; 13 nucleotides line up with TRBD2. The CDR3: CASSFRLAGGDEQFF. Here the CDR3 DNA reads TGTGCCAGCAGCTTCAGACTAGCGGGGGGAGATGAGCAGTTCTTC.